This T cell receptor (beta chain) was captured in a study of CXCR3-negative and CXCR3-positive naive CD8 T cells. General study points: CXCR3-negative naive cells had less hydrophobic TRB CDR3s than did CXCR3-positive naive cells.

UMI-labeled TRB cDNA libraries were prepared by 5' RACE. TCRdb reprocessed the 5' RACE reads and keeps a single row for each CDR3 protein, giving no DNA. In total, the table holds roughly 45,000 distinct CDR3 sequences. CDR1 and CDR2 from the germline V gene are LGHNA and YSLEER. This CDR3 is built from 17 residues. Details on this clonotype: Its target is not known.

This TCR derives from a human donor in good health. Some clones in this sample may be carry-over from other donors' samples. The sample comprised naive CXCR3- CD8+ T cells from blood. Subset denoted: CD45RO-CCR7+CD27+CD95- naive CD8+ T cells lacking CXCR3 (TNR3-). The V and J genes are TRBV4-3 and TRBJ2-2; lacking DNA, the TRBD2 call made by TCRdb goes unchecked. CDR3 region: CASSQEGGLDSGGELFF.